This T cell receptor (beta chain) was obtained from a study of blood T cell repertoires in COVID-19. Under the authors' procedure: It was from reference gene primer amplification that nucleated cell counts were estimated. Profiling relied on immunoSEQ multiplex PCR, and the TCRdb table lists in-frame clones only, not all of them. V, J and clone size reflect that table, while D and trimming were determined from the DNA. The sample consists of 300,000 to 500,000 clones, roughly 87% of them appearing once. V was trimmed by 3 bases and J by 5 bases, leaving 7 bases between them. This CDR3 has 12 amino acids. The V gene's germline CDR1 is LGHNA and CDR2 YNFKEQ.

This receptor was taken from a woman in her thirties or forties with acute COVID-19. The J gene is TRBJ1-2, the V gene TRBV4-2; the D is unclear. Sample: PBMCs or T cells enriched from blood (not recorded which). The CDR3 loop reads CASSHPLYGYTF. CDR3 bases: TGTGCCAGCAGCCACCCTCTTTATGGCTACACCTTC.